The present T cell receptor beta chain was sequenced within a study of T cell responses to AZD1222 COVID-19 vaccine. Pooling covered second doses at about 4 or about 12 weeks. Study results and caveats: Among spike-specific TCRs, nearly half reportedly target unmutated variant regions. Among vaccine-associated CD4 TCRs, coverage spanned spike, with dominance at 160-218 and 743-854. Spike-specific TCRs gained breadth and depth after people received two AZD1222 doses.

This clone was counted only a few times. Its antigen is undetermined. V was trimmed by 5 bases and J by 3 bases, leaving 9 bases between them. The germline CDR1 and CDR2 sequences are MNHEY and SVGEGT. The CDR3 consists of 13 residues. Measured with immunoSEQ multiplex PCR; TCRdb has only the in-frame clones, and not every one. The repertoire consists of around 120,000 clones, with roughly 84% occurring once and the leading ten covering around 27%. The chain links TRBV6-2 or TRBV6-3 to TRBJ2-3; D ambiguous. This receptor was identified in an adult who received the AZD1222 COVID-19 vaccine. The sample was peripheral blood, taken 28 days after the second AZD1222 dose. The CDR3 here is CASSVMVTDTQYF. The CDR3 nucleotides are TGTGCCAGCAGTGTGATGGTGACAGATACGCAGTATTTT.